The rows below give T cell receptor beta chains drawn from one sample of a study of blood T cell repertoires in COVID-19. Sequencing was performed with immunoSEQ multiplex PCR; in TCRdb, only in-frame clones are kept and a portion is missing. This sample carries roughly 230,000 clones, 75% to 85% of them seen once, and the ten largest clones take around 7.2%. Sequencing input: peripheral blood. All receptors derive from a woman in her forties or fifties with acute or convalescent COVID-19. The CDR3 runs from the conserved cysteine through the conserved F or W. Fields, in order: V gene, D gene, J gene, clone size, CDR3 protein, CDR3 DNA. A D gene is named only where the DNA matches it firmly. Some rows mark clone size as missing; the rest say once, few, many or name a class of expanded clone.

>TRBV10-2|.|TRBJ1-6|.
CASTRAGQSNSPLHF
TGCGCCAGCACCCGAGCCGGACAGAGTAATTCACCCCTCCACTTT
>TRBV5-1|.|TRBJ2-2|.
CASSLVAGTGELFF
TGCGCCAGCAGCTTGGTTGCGGGAACCGGGGAGCTGTTTTTT
>TRBV9|.|TRBJ1-1|few
CASSVAPGIEGEAFF
TGTGCCAGCAGCGTAGCTCCCGGGATAGAGGGTGAAGCTTTCTTT
>TRBV6-2/TRBV6-3|TRBD1|TRBJ2-3|.
CASSITGGSTDTQYF
TGTGCCAGCAGTATAACAGGGGGGAGCACAGATACGCAGTATTTT
>TRBV3-1/TRBV3-2|.|TRBJ1-2|.
CASSERPGHYGYTF
TGTGCCAGCAGCGAACGACCAGGTCACTATGGCTACACCTTC
>TRBV25-1|.|TRBJ1-3|once
CASTGARGNTIYF
TGTGCCAGCACTGGGGCGCGAGGAAACACCATATATTTT
>TRBV5-1|.|TRBJ1-5|.
CASSSPPRLSNQPQHF
TGCGCCAGCAGCTCTCCCCCTCGTTTGAGCAATCAGCCCCAGCATTTT
>TRBV5-6|.|TRBJ2-7|once
CASSLTRVYEQYF
TGTGCCAGCAGCCTAACCCGGGTTTACGAGCAGTACTTC
>TRBV5-1|.|TRBJ1-2|.
CASSLSEGNYGYTF
TGCGCCAGCAGCTTGAGTGAGGGTAACTATGGCTACACCTTC
>TRBV2|TRBD2|TRBJ2-5|.
CASRPELAELETQYF
TGTGCCAGCCGACCCGAGCTAGCGGAATTAGAGACCCAGTACTTC
>TRBV9|TRBD1|TRBJ2-7|.
CASSVQQGGSGEQYF
TGTGCCAGCAGCGTACAACAGGGGGGCAGTGGCGAGCAGTACTTC
>TRBV4-2|.|TRBJ1-1|.
CASSLPRRGPEAFF
TGTGCCAGCAGCCTCCCCAGGCGGGGACCCGAAGCTTTCTTT
>TRBV2|TRBD1|TRBJ1-2|.
CASREDRATYGYTF
TGTGCCAGCAGGGAGGACAGGGCGACCTATGGCTACACCTTC
>TRBV19|TRBD1|TRBJ1-1|.
CASSNRQGGVNPEAFF
TGTGCCAGTAGTAACCGACAGGGAGGAGTGAATCCTGAAGCTTTCTTT
>TRBV9|.|TRBJ2-2|.
CASSPRGSPNTGELFF
TGTGCCAGCAGCCCACGGGGGTCCCCGAACACCGGGGAGCTGTTTTTT
>TRBV7-9|.|TRBJ1-6|few
CASSLEGMPHF
TGTGCCAGCAGCTTAGAGGGGATGCCCCACTTT
>TRBV4-1|TRBD1|TRBJ2-2|.
CASSQGQQGAPGELFF
TGCGCCAGCAGCCAAGGTCAACAGGGGGCTCCCGGGGAGCTGTTTTTT
>TRBV6-5|.|TRBJ1-2|.
CASRGGGGWGYTF
TGTGCCAGCAGAGGCGGGGGGGGCTGGGGCTACACCTTC
>TRBV15|TRBD1|TRBJ1-5|once
CATSRTGAGNQPQHF
TGTGCCACCAGCAGAACAGGGGCGGGCAATCAGCCCCAGCATTTT
>TRBV5-6|.|TRBJ2-7|.
CASSYLYEQYF
TGTGCCAGCAGTTACTTGTACGAGCAGTACTTC
>TRBV10-3|.|TRBJ2-7|.
CAISESTSLAGTYEQYF
TGTGCCATCAGTGAGTCGACTTCTCTGGCGGGAACATACGAGCAGTACTTC
>TRBV5-3|.|TRBJ2-3|.
CHPGEGTDTQYF
TGCCACCCAGGGGAAGGCACAGATACGCAGTATTTT
>TRBV19|.|TRBJ1-2|.
CASSLKPSGGYTF
TGTGCCAGTAGCCTAAAACCATCAGGTGGCTACACCTTC
>TRBV7-9|.|TRBJ1-1|.
CASSPQGAEAFF
TGTGCCAGCAGCCCCCAGGGTGCTGAAGCTTTCTTT
>TRBV5-8|TRBD1|TRBJ1-2|.
CASSFDRAYGYTF
TGTGCCAGCAGCTTCGACAGGGCTTATGGCTACACCTTC
>TRBV14|.|TRBJ2-6|.
CASSQLRGSGANVLTF
TGTGCCAGCAGCCAGCTCCGAGGCTCTGGGGCCAACGTCCTGACTTTC
>TRBV5-5|TRBD1|TRBJ2-7|.
CASSSPDRGTGEQYF
TGTGCCAGCAGCTCCCCGGACAGGGGTACAGGCGAGCAGTACTTC
>TRBV7-2|.|TRBJ2-7|.
CASSSALLYEQYF
TGTGCCAGCAGCTCCGCTCTACTCTACGAGCAGTACTTC
>TRBV24-1|TRBD1|TRBJ1-2|.
CATSETGTGRYGYTF
TGTGCCACCAGTGAGACCGGGACAGGAAGGTATGGCTACACCTTC
>TRBV27|TRBD2|TRBJ2-1|once
CASSPGLATYNEQFF
TGTGCCAGCAGTCCGGGACTAGCCACCTACAATGAGCAGTTCTTC
>TRBV5-1|TRBD1|TRBJ1-6|.
CASSPGDRDNSPLHF
TGCGCCAGCAGCCCGGGGGACAGGGATAATTCACCCCTCCACTTT
>TRBV7-2|.|TRBJ1-3|.
CASSLDPRTAGNTIYF
TGTGCCAGCAGCTTAGACCCAAGGACAGCTGGAAACACCATATATTTT
>TRBV11-2|TRBD2|TRBJ2-3|.
CASSSSGEPTDTQYF
TGTGCCAGCAGCTCTAGCGGGGAACCCACAGATACGCAGTATTTT
>TRBV12-3/TRBV12-4|.|TRBJ1-4|.
CASREAANEKLFF
TGTGCCAGCAGGGAGGCAGCTAATGAAAAACTGTTTTTT
>TRBV5-4|TRBD2|TRBJ2-7|.
CASSRVGGPYEQYF
TGTGCCAGCAGCCGAGTGGGAGGGCCCTACGAGCAGTACTTC
>TRBV10-2|TRBD2|TRBJ2-7|.
CASSIAGGYVHEQYF
TGCGCCAGCAGTATAGCGGGAGGGTATGTACACGAGCAGTACTTC
>TRBV6-5|TRBD1|TRBJ2-2|.
CASKGTGAGELFF
TGTGCCAGCAAGGGGACAGGGGCCGGGGAGCTGTTTTTT
>TRBV13|.|TRBJ1-1|once
CASSSQGSPEAFF
TGTGCCAGCAGCTCCCAGGGGAGCCCTGAAGCTTTCTTT
>TRBV7-3|TRBD1|TRBJ2-7|few
CASSPTGTGTYEQYF
TGTGCCAGCAGCCCCACCGGGACAGGGACCTACGAGCAGTACTTC
>TRBV23-1|.|TRBJ1-2|.
CASWGGGGYGYTF
TGCGCCAGCTGGGGCGGGGGAGGCTATGGCTACACCTTC
>TRBV28|.|TRBJ1-1|.
CALWASGNTEAFF
TGTGCGCTGTGGGCGAGCGGGAACACTGAAGCTTTCTTT
>TRBV5-1|.|TRBJ1-1|.
CASSVSIKTEAFF
TGCGCCAGCAGCGTCTCTATCAAGACTGAAGCTTTCTTT
>TRBV10-3|.|TRBJ1-1|.
CAIQGAKTEAFF
TGTGCCATTCAAGGAGCTAAGACTGAAGCTTTCTTT
>TRBV5-4|TRBD1|TRBJ1-2|.
CASSLSDRGTGYTF
TGTGCCAGCAGCTTGTCGGACAGGGGGACTGGCTACACCTTC
>TRBV6-1|.|TRBJ1-1|.
CASSELVAGEAFF
TGTGCCAGCAGTGAATTGGTGGCAGGGGAAGCTTTCTTT
>TRBV12-3/TRBV12-4|.|TRBJ2-7|.
CASRHLSSYEQYF
TGTGCCAGCAGGCACCTATCCTCCTACGAGCAGTACTTC
>TRBV27|TRBD2|TRBJ2-7|.
CASSLAGGRLEQYF
TGTGCCAGCAGTTTGGCGGGGGGGCGCCTCGAGCAGTACTTC
>TRBV7-6|.|TRBJ1-1|.
CASSPEAGPTEAFF
TGTGCCAGCAGCCCCGAAGCGGGCCCCACTGAAGCTTTCTTT
>TRBV5-1|.|TRBJ2-3|.
CASSLGNGGNRDTQYF
TGCGCCAGCAGCTTGGGGAACGGAGGGAACAGAGATACGCAGTATTTT
>TRBV7-3|TRBD2|TRBJ2-2|.
CASSLKLAANTGELFF
TGTGCCAGCAGCTTAAAACTAGCGGCGAACACCGGGGAGCTGTTTTTT
>TRBV7-8|TRBD1|TRBJ1-3|.
CASSRHGQVSGNTIYF
TGTGCCAGCAGCAGACATGGACAGGTCTCTGGAAACACCATATATTTT
>TRBV28|.|TRBJ1-5|.
CASSFPAGQPQHF
TGTGCCAGCAGTTTCCCCGCGGGCCAGCCCCAGCATTTT
>TRBV5-1|.|TRBJ1-3|.
CASSEDITGNTIYF
TGCGCCAGCAGCGAGGACATTACTGGAAACACCATATATTTT